This T cell receptor beta chain was sequenced for a study of Graves' ophthalmopathy and Graves' hyperthyroidism. From RNA, the CDR3 regions of TCR beta chains were amplified and sequenced. HTBI primers primed a first-round RT-PCR, and a second-round multiplex PCR followed. TCRdb redid the calling of the multiplex PCR reads with MiXCR, one entry per CDR3 protein. This table holds around 1.1 million distinct CDR3 sequences, around a third found once. Enrollment excluded any patients with other autoimmune diseases, uncontrolled infections, pregnancy or lactation. The diagnostic workup employed clinical symptoms, serum thyroxine, TRAb, thyroid ultrasound and orbital computed tomography. Sequenced input: peripheral blood or thyroid tissue (not recorded which). The clonotype comes from an adult man with Graves' hyperthyroidism.

CDR3 residues: CASSPDWGHSPLHF. The CDR3 DNA reads as TGTGCCAGCAGCCCAGACTGGGGGCATTCACCCCTCCACTTT. The gene calls are TRBV7-9 and TRBJ1-6, with TRBD1 as a possible D gene (6 bases). The CDR3 sequence is 14 residues long. Germline CDR1 reads SEHNR; CDR2 reads FQNEAQ (reference sequence). Between the trimmed V and J ends, which lost 5 bases and 8 bases, there was a span of 13 bases.